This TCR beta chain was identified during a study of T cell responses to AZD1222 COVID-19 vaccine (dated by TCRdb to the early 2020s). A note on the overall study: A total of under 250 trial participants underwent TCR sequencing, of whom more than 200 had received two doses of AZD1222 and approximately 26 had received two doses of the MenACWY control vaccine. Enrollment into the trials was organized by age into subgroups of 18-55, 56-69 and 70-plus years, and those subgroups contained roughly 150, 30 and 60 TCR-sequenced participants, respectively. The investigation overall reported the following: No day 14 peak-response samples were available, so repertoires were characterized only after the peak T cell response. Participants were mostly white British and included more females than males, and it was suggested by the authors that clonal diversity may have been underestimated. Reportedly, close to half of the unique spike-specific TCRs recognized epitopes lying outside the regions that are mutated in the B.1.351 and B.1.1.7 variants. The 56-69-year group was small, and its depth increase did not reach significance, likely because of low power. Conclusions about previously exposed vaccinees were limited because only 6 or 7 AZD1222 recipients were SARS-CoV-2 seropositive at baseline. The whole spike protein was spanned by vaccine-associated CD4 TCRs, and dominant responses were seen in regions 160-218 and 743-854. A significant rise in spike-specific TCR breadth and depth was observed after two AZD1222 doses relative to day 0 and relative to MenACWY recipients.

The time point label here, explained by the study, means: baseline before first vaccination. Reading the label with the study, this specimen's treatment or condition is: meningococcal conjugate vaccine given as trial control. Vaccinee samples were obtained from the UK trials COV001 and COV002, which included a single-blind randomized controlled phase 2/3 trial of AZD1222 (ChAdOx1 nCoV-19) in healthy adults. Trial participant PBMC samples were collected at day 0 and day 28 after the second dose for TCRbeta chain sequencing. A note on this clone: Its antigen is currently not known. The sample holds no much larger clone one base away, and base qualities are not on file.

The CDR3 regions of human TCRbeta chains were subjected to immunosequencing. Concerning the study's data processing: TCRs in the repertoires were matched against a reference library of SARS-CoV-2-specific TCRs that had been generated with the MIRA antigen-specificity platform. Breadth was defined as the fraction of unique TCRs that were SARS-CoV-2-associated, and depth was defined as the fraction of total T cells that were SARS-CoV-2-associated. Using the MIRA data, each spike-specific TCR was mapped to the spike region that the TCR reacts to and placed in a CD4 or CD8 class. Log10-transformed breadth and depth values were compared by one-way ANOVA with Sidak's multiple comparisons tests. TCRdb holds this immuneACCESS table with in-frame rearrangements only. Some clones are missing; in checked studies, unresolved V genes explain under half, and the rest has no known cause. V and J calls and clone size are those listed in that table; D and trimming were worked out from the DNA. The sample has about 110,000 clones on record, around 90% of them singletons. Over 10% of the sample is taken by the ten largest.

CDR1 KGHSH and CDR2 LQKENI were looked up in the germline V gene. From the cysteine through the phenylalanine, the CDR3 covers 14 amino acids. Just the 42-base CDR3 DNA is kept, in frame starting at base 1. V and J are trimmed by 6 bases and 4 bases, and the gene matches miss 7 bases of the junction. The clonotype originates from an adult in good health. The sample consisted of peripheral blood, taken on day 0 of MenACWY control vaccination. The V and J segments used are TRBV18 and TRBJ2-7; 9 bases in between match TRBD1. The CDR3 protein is CASSLRQGVYEQYF. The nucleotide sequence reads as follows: TGTGCCAGCTCGCTACGACAGGGGGTGTACGAGCAGTACTTC.